Shown below are 24 T cell receptor beta chains from a single sample sequenced in a study of cytomegalovirus exposure and HLA in healthy donors. The PCR was carried out with 60 Vbeta primers and 13 Jbeta primers. Only in-frame clones appear in the TCRdb table, and some are missing; sequencing was by immunoSEQ multiplex PCR. The sample yields about 120,000 clones, roughly 70% seen once. Sequencing was done on a sample of PBMCs. The source of these receptors is a man in his thirties or forties in good health and CMV-seronegative.

This chain connects TRBV5-1 to TRBJ2-3, with 12 nucleotides matching TRBD2. CDR3 size: 16 residues. V was pared by 4 bases and J by 3 bases, with 6 bases of the junction left unmatched. The germline gives CDR1 SGHRS, CDR2 YFSETQ. CDR3 sequence: CASSLWTSGVTDTQYF. In DNA, the CDR3 is TGCGCCAGCAGCCTATGGACTAGCGGGGTGACAGATACGCAGTATTTT. The full variable domain, in which reference TRBV5-1 and TRBJ2-3 provide the parts outside the CDR3, is KAGVTQTPRYLIKTRGQQVTLSCSPISGHRSVSWYQQTPGQGLQFLFEYFSETQRNKGNFPGRFSGRQFSNSRSEMNVSTLELGDSALYLCASSLWTSGVTDTQYFGPGTRLTVL.

The chain uses TRBV6-6 and TRBJ1-2; D perhaps matches TRBD1 (5 bases). The CDR3 runs to 16 residues. The V end lost 3 bases, the J end lost 5 bases, and 19 bases lay between the germline ends. Germline CDR1 MNHNY, CDR2 SVGAGI (reference sequence). CDR3 coding DNA: TGTGCCAGCAGTTATATTGGATCAGGGCGTGCTTATGGCTACACCTTC. Translated, it gives CASSYIGSGRAYGYTF.

The count of this clone is one. The V and J genes are TRBV5-6 and TRBJ2-1; unclear D gene. The V gene lost 0 bases and the J gene lost 4 bases, with 20 bases spanning the gap. The CDR3 is 18 residues long. The germline CDR1 and CDR2 sequences are SGHDT and YYEEEE. CDR3 DNA: TGTGCCAGCAGCTTGGCCACTTCAATGGCCGGGTTTTACAATGAGCAGTTCTTC. Protein sequence: CASSLATSMAGFYNEQFF.

The V call is TRBV4-1, the J call TRBJ2-5; D is ambiguous. TRBJ2-7 explains the end of the DNA better; the J call may be wrong. CDR1 and CDR2 from the germline V gene are MGHRA and YSYEKL. This CDR3 region has 13 residues. The CDR3 is CASSHNPPYEQYF. The CDR3 DNA follows: TGCGCCAGCAGCCATAACCCGCCTTACGAGCAGTACTTC.

With regard to this clone: The CDR3 does not end in the conserved phenylalanine or tryptophan, so this is likely a read error. The rearrangement joins TRBV25-1 to TRBJ2-3; 7 nucleotides match TRBD2. The CDR3 loop spans 17 amino acids. V lost 3 bases to trimming and J lost 3 bases; unmatched junction nucleotides: 12. Germline V CDR1 and CDR2: MGHDK, SYGVNS. The CDR3 DNA is TGTGCCAGCAGTGATCCCACGACTAGCCCGATTACAGATACGCAGTATCTT. Translation gives CASSDPTTSPITDTQYL.

V and J are TRBV15 and TRBJ2-7; weak D call: TRBD1 (5 bases). The germline gives CDR1 LNHNV, CDR2 YYDKDF (reference sequence). This CDR3 spans 15 amino acids. V was cut by 5 bases and J by 4 bases, with 18 bases left in between. CDR3 nucleotides: TGTGCCACCAGCCCGAGTTTGACAGCGAAGTACGAGCAGTACTTC. Protein product: CATSPSLTAKYEQYF. The full variable domain, completed using reference TRBV15 and TRBJ2-7, is DAMVIQNPRYQVTQFGKPVTLSCSQTLNHNVMYWYQQKSSQAPKLLFHYYDKDFNNEADTPDNFQSRRPNTSFCFLDIRSPGLGDTAMYLCATSPSLTAKYEQYFGPGTRLTVT.

V usage is TRBV4-1 and J usage is TRBJ2-2; D remains unclear. Germline CDR1 and CDR2: MGHRA and YSYEKL. This CDR3 has 15 residues. Trimming stripped 4 bases from V and 2 bases from J, with 11 bases between. The CDR3 bases are TGCGCCAGCAGCCCCACGCAGGCAAACACCGGGGAGCTGTTTTTT. Its translation: CASSPTQANTGELFF.

The genes are TRBV11-1 and TRBJ2-6; TRBD1 might be the D (5 bases). Germline V gene lookup returns CDR1 SGHAT and CDR2 FQDESV (reference sequence). The CDR3 length is 17 residues. V was clipped by 6 bases and J by 0 bases, with 15 bases between them. The CDR3 loop is CASRDTGLVSGANVLTF. The CDR3 nucleotides read TGTGCCAGCAGGGACACTGGGCTGGTCTCTGGGGCCAACGTCCTGACTTTC.

The sample holds a few counts of this clone. V and J are TRBV27 and TRBJ2-5; D possibly corresponds to TRBD2 (7 bases). Per germline, CDR1 MNHEY and CDR2 SMNVEV (reference sequence). Trimming took 7 bases from V and 1 from J, leaving 16 bases between them. The CDR3 has 15 residues. CDR3 amino acids: CASNLRGASQETQYF. The DNA for the CDR3 is TGTGCCAGCAACTTACGGGGGGCTTCCCAAGAGACCCAGTACTTC.

The chain uses TRBV9 and TRBJ1-3; 7 positions agree with TRBD1. The CDR3 is 16 residues long. Germline CDR1 reads SGDLS; CDR2 reads YYNGEE. V was clipped by 2 bases and J by 0 bases; unmatched bases: 5. The CDR3 nucleotides are TGTGCCAGCAGCGTTCAGACAGGGCTCTCTGGAAACACCATATATTTT. It is translated as CASSVQTGLSGNTIYF.

The chain links TRBV19 to TRBJ2-2; D may be TRBD2 (7 bases). The CDR3 length is 16 residues. Looked up from germline, CDR1 is LNHDA and CDR2 is SQIVND (reference sequence). V gave up 10 bases and J gave up 5 bases, with 23 bases separating them. The CDR3 spells CATTRRGGVKTGELFF. The CDR3 DNA reads as TGTGCCACTACCCGAAGGGGGGGGGTCAAGACCGGGGAGCTGTTTTTT.

The rearrangement joins TRBV5-1 to TRBJ2-3; TRBD2 aligns across 9 bases. Germline V gene lookup returns CDR1 SGHRS and CDR2 YFSETQ. Unmatched junction bases numbered 1, after V lost 2 bases and J lost 0 bases. The CDR3 contains 15 residues. DNA of the CDR3: TGCGCCAGCAGCTTTCTAGCGGGGAGCACAGATACGCAGTATTTT. Amino acids: CASSFLAGSTDTQYF.

This sequence joins TRBV5-1 and TRBJ2-1; 10 bases map to TRBD2. The germline gives CDR1 SGHRS, CDR2 YFSETQ. This CDR3 has 17 residues. V gave up 4 bases and J gave up 9 bases; unmatched junction bases: 16. DNA of the CDR3: TGCGCCAGCAGCCCCTTACCGCCATCTAGCGGGGGAGGTGAGCAGTTCTTC. Translated: CASSPLPPSSGGGEQFF.

This chain uses TRBV5-5 with TRBJ2-1; 7 bases agree with TRBD1. The trim removed 2 bases at V and 0 bases at J, leaving 8 bases unmatched. The CDR3 spans 17 residues. The germline CDR1 and CDR2 sequences are SGHKS and YYEKEE (reference sequence). The CDR3 loop reads CASSFPGGQSSYNEQFF. DNA of the CDR3: TGTGCCAGCAGCTTTCCAGGGGGACAAAGCTCCTACAATGAGCAGTTCTTC.

This clone was counted only a few times. CDR3 region: CASSPRVSSYEQYF. Here the CDR3 DNA reads TGTGCCAGCAGTCCCAGGGTTAGCTCCTACGAGCAGTACTTC. This sequence joins TRBV27 and TRBJ2-7; tentative D call: TRBD1 (5 bases). V was pared by 5 bases and J by 0 bases, with 11 bases between. Per germline, CDR1 MNHEY and CDR2 SMNVEV (reference sequence). The CDR3 runs 14 residues.

The chain's CDR3 is CASSLGGGGGLYEQYF. Here the CDR3 DNA reads TGCGCCAGCAGCTTGGGGGGTGGGGGGGGGCTCTACGAGCAGTACTTC. The chain combines TRBV5-1 with TRBJ2-7; a weak D match, TRBD2 (7 bases). Germline lookup yields CDR1 SGHRS and CDR2 YFSETQ. There are 16 residues in the CDR3. V was cut by 0 bases and J by 3 bases, with 16 bases left in between.

This clone was seen more than once but under ten times. Germline is not matched at one junction end, which may reflect a read error. This rearrangement joins TRBV7-9 to TRBJ1-4; D is perhaps TRBD1 (5 bases). This CDR3 region has 16 residues. Germline V gene lookup returns CDR1 SEHNR and CDR2 FQNEAQ (reference sequence). The CDR3 reads CSSSSPSGATNEKLFF. The CDR3 region has the DNA TGTTCCAGCAGCTCCCCATCGGGGGCAACTAATGAAAAACTGTTTTTT.

As to this clone: Compared with germline, one end of the junction differs, possibly owing to a read error. CDR3 DNA: TGTTCCAGCAGCTTAGGTCCCACGGAGCTGAGAGGAAACACCATATATTTT. As protein: CSSSLGPTELRGNTIYF. The rearrangement uses TRBV7-9 and TRBJ1-3, with unresolved D. The V gene's germline CDR1 is SEHNR and CDR2 FQNEAQ (reference sequence). The CDR3 is made up of 17 amino acids.

This chain links TRBV18 with TRBJ2-7; maybe TRBD1 (5 bases). V shed 0 bases and J shed 2 bases, with 14 bases lying between them. Germline V CDR1 and CDR2: KGHSH, LQKENI. The CDR3 consists of 16 residues. CDR3 loop: CASSPPSTAMAYEQYF. The DNA of the CDR3 is TGTGCCAGCTCACCACCCTCGACAGCGATGGCCTACGAGCAGTACTTC.

This clone turned up a few times. The chain carries TRBV2 and TRBJ1-6; 7 bases align to TRBD1. This CDR3 has 15 residues. Germline lookup yields CDR1 SNHLY and CDR2 FYNNEI. The J segment lost 7 bases and the V segment lost 6 bases, leaving 9 bases of the junction unmatched. The CDR3 DNA sequence: TGTGCCAGCAGCACGTCGACAGGGTCCAATTCACCCCTCCACTTT. Translation gives CASSTSTGSNSPLHF.

The chain uses TRBV9 and TRBJ2-1, with 7 nucleotides matching TRBD2. Trimming took 7 bases from V and 7 from J; bases not matched to a gene: 20. Looked up from germline, CDR1 is SGDLS and CDR2 is YYNGEE. The CDR3 length is 17 residues. The CDR3 DNA sequence: TGTGCCAGCGGATGGGGGGGACCCCCCTATCGATTGAATGAGCAGTTCTTC. Its protein is CASGWGGPPYRLNEQFF.

The J gene is TRBJ1-2, the V gene TRBV27; no clear D gene. The CDR3 is 15 amino acids. V lost 3 bases and J lost 2, with 13 bases in between. Germline V gives CDR1 MNHEY, CDR2 SMNVEV (reference sequence). CDR3 DNA sequence: TGTGCCAGCAGTTTGGAGGGAGTGTCCAACTATGGCTACACCTTC. It encodes CASSLEGVSNYGYTF.

This rearrangement joins TRBV4-1 to TRBJ2-7; 8 bases align to TRBD1. The CDR3 extends over 16 amino acids. CDR1 and CDR2 (germline): MGHRA, YSYEKL. Germline trimming cut 5 bases from V and 3 bases from J; bases unmatched to any gene: 12. CDR3 sequence reads: CASSTRYRDRYYEQYF. The DNA for the CDR3 is TGCGCCAGCAGCACCCGCTACCGGGACAGGTACTACGAGCAGTACTTC.

Details on this clone: A read error may produce the germline difference seen at one junction end. This chain links TRBV7-9 with TRBJ1-2; D is uncertain. The CDR3 is made up of 14 amino acids. Germline V gives CDR1 SEHNR, CDR2 FQNEAQ (reference sequence). CDR3 amino acids: CSSSLSGSARGYTF. CDR3 sequence (DNA): TGTTCCAGCAGCTTATCTGGCAGCGCACGAGGCTACACCTTC.